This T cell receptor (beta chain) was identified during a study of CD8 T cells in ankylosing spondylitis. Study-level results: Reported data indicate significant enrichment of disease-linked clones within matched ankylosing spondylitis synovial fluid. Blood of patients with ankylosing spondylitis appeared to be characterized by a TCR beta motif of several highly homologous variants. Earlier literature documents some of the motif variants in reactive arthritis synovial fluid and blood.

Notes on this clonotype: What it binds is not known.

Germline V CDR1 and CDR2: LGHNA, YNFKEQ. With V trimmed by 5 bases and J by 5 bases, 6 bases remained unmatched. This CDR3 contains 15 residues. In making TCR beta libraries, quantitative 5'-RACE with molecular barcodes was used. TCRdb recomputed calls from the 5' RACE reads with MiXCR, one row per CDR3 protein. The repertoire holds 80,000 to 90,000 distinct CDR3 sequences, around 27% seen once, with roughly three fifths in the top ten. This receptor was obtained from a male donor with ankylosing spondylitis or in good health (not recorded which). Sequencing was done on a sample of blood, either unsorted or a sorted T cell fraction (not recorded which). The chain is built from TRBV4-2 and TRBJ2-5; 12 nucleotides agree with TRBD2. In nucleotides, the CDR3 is TGTGCCAGCAGCGGACTAGCGGGACTAGGGGAGACCCAGTACTTC. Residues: CASSGLAGLGETQYF.